Shown below are 10 T cell receptor beta chains from a single sample sequenced in a study of Graves' ophthalmopathy and Graves' hyperthyroidism (dated by TCRdb to the late 2010s). TCRdb lists the instrument as Illumina HiSeq 2000. TCR beta CDR3 regions were amplified from RNA transcripts for repertoire sequencing. HTBI primers and the Qiagen OneStep RT-PCR kit were used in a first-round RT-PCR, which was followed by a second-round multiplex PCR, size selection and purification. TCRdb ran its own pipeline on the public reads, namely fastp trimming at Q25 and MiXCR clone calling, and kept in-frame beta chains. Merged by CDR3 protein, the rows form single entries marked with the most common genes and DNA. The table for this sample lists approximately 37,000 distinct CDR3 sequences; 40% to 65% of them were counted only once. The top ten constitute roughly 18% of the sample. Sequenced input: peripheral blood. These receptors all stem from an adult man with Graves' ophthalmopathy.

The gene calls are TRBV7-2 and TRBJ2-5, with D perhaps being TRBD1 or TRBD2 (5 bases each). The germline V and J ends were trimmed by 4 bases and 9 bases, with 15 bases remaining between them. The length of the CDR3 is 13 residues. The germline V gene encodes CDR1 SGHTA and CDR2 FQGNSA. CDR3 sequence: CASSSGADGPQYF. The CDR3 DNA reads TGTGCCAGCAGCTCCGGGGCGGATGGGCCCCAGTACTTC.

There are many counts of this clonotype. The chain has TRBV5-8 and TRBJ2-1, with TRBD1 matching over 7 bases. The CDR3 is 16 amino acids. V lost 4 bases and J lost 3; bases outside the gene matches: 10. The germline V gene encodes CDR1 SGHTS and CDR2 YDEGEE. As DNA, the CDR3 is TGTGCCAGCAGCGTAAGGGACAGCCAATACTACAATGAGCAGTTCTTC. This sequence encodes CASSVRDSQYYNEQFF.

The sample holds many counts of this clonotype. This CDR3 reads CSARTGIDEKLFF. CDR3 nucleotide sequence: TGCAGTGCTAGGACAGGGATTGATGAAAAACTGTTTTTT. V gene TRBV20-1 combines with J gene TRBJ1-4; 7 bases fit TRBD1. Germline loops: CDR1 DFQATT, CDR2 SNEGSKA (reference sequence). J was trimmed by 6 bases and V by 3 bases; bases with no gene match: 4. The CDR3 has 13 residues.

The V call is TRBV2, the J call TRBJ2-2; D tentatively reads TRBD1 or TRBD2 (5 bases each). With 9 bases removed from V and 4 bases from J, the gap between germline ends came to 18 bases. The CDR3 sequence is 15 residues long. Germline-derived CDR1 and CDR2 are SNHLY and FYNNEI. The CDR3 loop is CARTSRGTGTGELFF. As DNA, the CDR3 is TGTGCCAGGACATCGAGGGGTACGGGCACCGGGGAGCTGTTTTTT. The full variable domain, completed using reference TRBV2 and TRBJ2-2, is EPEVTQTPSHQVTQMGQEVILRCVPISNHLYFYWYRQILGQKVEFLVSFYNNEISEKSEIFDDQFSVERPDGSNFTLKIRSTKLEDSAMYFCARTSRGTGTGELFFGEGSRLTVL.

This clonotype was observed a single time. The chain uses TRBV4-1 and TRBJ2-7; no definite D call. Germline V gene sequence: CDR1 MGHRA, CDR2 YSYEKL. The CDR3 sequence is 14 residues long. The V and J ends lost 0 bases and 4 bases respectively, with 10 bases between them. The CDR3 DNA follows: TGCGCCAGCAGCCAAGACCCACGGTCATACGAGCAGTACTTC. It specifies CASSQDPRSYEQYF.

The rearrangement uses TRBV15 and TRBJ2-5, with D maybe TRBD2 (6 bases). The length of the CDR3 is 14 residues. Germline V lookup: CDR1 LNHNV, CDR2 YYDKDF (reference sequence). The germline V and J ends were trimmed by 0 bases and 2 bases, with 7 bases remaining between them. The CDR3, as DNA: TGTGCCACCAGCAGAGAGGCGGGGCAAGAGACCCAGTACTTC. Protein: CATSREAGQETQYF.

This chain uses TRBV7-8 with TRBJ2-3, with D uncertain. V was clipped by 4 bases and J by 11 bases, with 22 bases between them. CDR3 length equals 15 residues. Per germline, CDR1 SGHVS and CDR2 FQNEAQ. CDR3 sequence: CASSSIRSSYNEQYF. CDR3 bases: TGTGCCAGCAGCTCCATCAGGAGCTCCTACAATGAGCAGTATTTT.

The gene calls are TRBV20-1 and TRBJ2-3; 7 bases match TRBD1. The CDR3 runs to 14 residues. Germline V gives CDR1 DFQATT, CDR2 SNEGSKA (reference sequence). With V trimmed by 6 bases and J by 1 base, 7 bases remained unmatched. CDR3 in DNA: TGCAGTGCCCCGGGACAGAGGGGCACAGATACGCAGTATTTT. This codes for CSAPGQRGTDTQYF.

The chain combines TRBV12-5 with TRBJ2-3; 15 nucleotides line up with TRBD2. The CDR3 totals 21 residues. The V gene's germline CDR1 is LGHNT and CDR2 FRNRAP. The V segment lost 2 bases and the J segment 2 bases; nucleotides outside the gene matches: 14. CDR3 residues: CASGLTRKGLAGGRHTDTQYF. The CDR3 nucleotides are TGTGCTAGTGGTTTGACACGAAAAGGACTAGCGGGGGGGCGGCACACAGATACGCAGTATTTT. Looking up the rest from reference TRBV12-5 and TRBJ2-3 gives the full variable domain: DARVTQTPRHKVTEMGQEVTMRCQPILGHNTVFWYRQTMMQGLELLAYFRNRAPLDDSGMPKDRFSAEMPDATLATLKIQPSEPRDSAVYFCASGLTRKGLAGGRHTDTQYFGPGTRLTVL.

The chain has TRBV18 and TRBJ1-3, with 7 nucleotides matching TRBD1. Per the germline V gene, CDR1 is KGHSH and CDR2 is LQKENI. The CDR3 loop spans 14 amino acids. With 7 bases clipped from V and 4 bases from J, the junction kept 7 bases outside the gene matches. The CDR3 nucleotides read TGTGCCAGCTGCCCACAGGGGTTCGGAAACACCATATATTTT. This codes for CASCPQGFGNTIYF.